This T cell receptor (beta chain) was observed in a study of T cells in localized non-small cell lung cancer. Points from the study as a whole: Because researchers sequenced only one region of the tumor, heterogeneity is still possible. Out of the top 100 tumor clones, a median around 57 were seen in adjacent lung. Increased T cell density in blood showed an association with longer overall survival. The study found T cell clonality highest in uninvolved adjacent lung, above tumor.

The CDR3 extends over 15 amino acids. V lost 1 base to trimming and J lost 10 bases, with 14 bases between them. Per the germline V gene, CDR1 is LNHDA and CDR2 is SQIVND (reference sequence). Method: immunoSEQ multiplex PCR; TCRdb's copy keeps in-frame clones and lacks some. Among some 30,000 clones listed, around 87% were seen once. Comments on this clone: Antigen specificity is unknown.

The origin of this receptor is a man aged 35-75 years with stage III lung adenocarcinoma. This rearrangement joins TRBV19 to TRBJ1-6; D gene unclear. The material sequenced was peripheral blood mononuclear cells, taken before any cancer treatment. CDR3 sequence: CASSIVSLLDSPLHF. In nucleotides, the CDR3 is TGTGCCAGTAGTATAGTAAGCCTCCTAGACTCACCCCTCCACTTT. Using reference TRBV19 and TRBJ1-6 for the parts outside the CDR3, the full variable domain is DGGITQSPKYLFRKEGQNVTLSCEQNLNHDAMYWYRQDPGQGLRLIYYSQIVNDFQKGDIAEGYSVSREKKESFPLTVTSAQKNPTAFYLCASSIVSLLDSPLHFGNGTRLTVT.